These T cell receptor beta chains were read from a single sample in a study of cytomegalovirus exposure and HLA in healthy donors. Assay used: immunoSEQ multiplex PCR; TCRdb lists only in-frame clones, some missing. The sample has approximately 190,000 clones; approximately 70% are singletons. Source material: PBMCs. These receptors were collected from a woman in her thirties in good health and CMV-seronegative. Both conserved end residues are part of each CDR3. The D gene is left open where the match is weak. Size is stated for part of the rows, as once, few or many counts, or as a class when the clone is expanded.

j_gene: TRBJ1-2
v_gene: TRBV18
len: 16
abundance: .
d_gene: TRBD1
CDR3nt: TGTGCCAGCGCCAGCGGGACAGGCCCAACTAACTATGGCTACACCTTC
CDR3aa: CASASGTGPTNYGYTF

j_gene: TRBJ1-3
v_gene: TRBV6-5
len: 14
abundance: .
d_gene: .
CDR3nt: TGTGCCATCAGGCCAAACTTCTCTGGAAACACCATATATTTT
CDR3aa: CAIRPNFSGNTIYF

j_gene: TRBJ1-1
v_gene: TRBV7-2
len: 13
abundance: once
d_gene: TRBD1
CDR3nt: TGTGCCAGCAGCCGGAGGACAGGGGTGGAAGCTTTCTTT
CDR3aa: CASSRRTGVEAFF

j_gene: TRBJ2-2
v_gene: TRBV7-2
len: 15
abundance: .
d_gene: .
CDR3nt: TGTGCCAGCAGCTCCTCAGGGTTTGGCACCGGGGAGCTGTTTTTT
CDR3aa: CASSSSGFGTGELFF

j_gene: TRBJ1-4
v_gene: TRBV12-5
len: 14
abundance: once
d_gene: .
CDR3nt: TGTGCTAGTGGTCCCGGGAGGTTGAGTGAAAAACTGTTTTTT
CDR3aa: CASGPGRLSEKLFF

j_gene: TRBJ1-1
v_gene: TRBV7-6
len: 15
abundance: .
d_gene: TRBD1
CDR3nt: TGTGCCAGCAGCTGGGAGGACAGGGGGAACACTGAAGCTTTCTTT
CDR3aa: CASSWEDRGNTEAFF

j_gene: TRBJ1-3
v_gene: TRBV5-5
len: 16
abundance: .
d_gene: .
CDR3nt: TGTGCCAGCACGCGGGGAGACACCAACTCTGGAAACACCATATATTTT
CDR3aa: CASTRGDTNSGNTIYF

j_gene: TRBJ2-7
v_gene: TRBV7-2
len: 13
abundance: .
d_gene: .
CDR3nt: TGTGCCAGCAGCTCCAGCGCTAGTGGCGAGCAGTACTTC
CDR3aa: CASSSSASGEQYF

j_gene: TRBJ2-7
v_gene: TRBV7-9
len: 14
abundance: .
d_gene: .
CDR3nt: TGTGCCAGCAGCTTTAACTGGATGACTGGCGAGCAGTACTTC
CDR3aa: CASSFNWMTGEQYF

j_gene: TRBJ1-2
v_gene: TRBV7-3
len: 12
abundance: .
d_gene: .
CDR3nt: TGTGCCAGCAGCGATGACTTCTATGGCTACACCTTC
CDR3aa: CASSDDFYGYTF

j_gene: TRBJ2-4
v_gene: TRBV9
len: 16
abundance: .
d_gene: .
CDR3nt: TGTGCCAGCAGCGAGAGCCCGGTCAGGGGGGAAAACATTCAGTACTTC
CDR3aa: CASSESPVRGENIQYF

j_gene: TRBJ2-7
v_gene: TRBV27
len: 15
abundance: .
d_gene: TRBD2
CDR3nt: TGTGCCAGCAGTTTGGTAGCGGGAATCTCCTACGAGCAGTACTTC
CDR3aa: CASSLVAGISYEQYF

j_gene: TRBJ1-2
v_gene: TRBV19
len: 14
abundance: once
d_gene: .
CDR3nt: TGTGCCAGTAGTATAGCAGGGTCTAACTATGGCTACACCTTC
CDR3aa: CASSIAGSNYGYTF

j_gene: TRBJ2-7
v_gene: TRBV6-1
len: 14
abundance: .
d_gene: .
CDR3nt: TGTGCCAGCAGTGGTTGGCAGGGTGCCTACGAGCAGTACTTC
CDR3aa: CASSGWQGAYEQYF

j_gene: TRBJ1-4
v_gene: TRBV7-8
len: 15
abundance: .
d_gene: .
CDR3nt: TGTGCCAGCAGCTTTTATCCGGCAACTAATGAAAAACTGTTTTTT
CDR3aa: CASSFYPATNEKLFF

j_gene: TRBJ1-5
v_gene: TRBV2
len: 12
abundance: .
d_gene: .
CDR3nt: TGTGCCAGCAGTTATGACATCCAGCCCCAGCATTTT
CDR3aa: CASSYDIQPQHF

j_gene: TRBJ2-3
v_gene: TRBV5-6
len: 16
abundance: .
d_gene: TRBD1
CDR3nt: TGTGCCAGCAGCTTTCCCGGGACAGTCAAGGGAGATACGCAGTATTTT
CDR3aa: CASSFPGTVKGDTQYF

j_gene: TRBJ2-3
v_gene: TRBV5-4
len: 17
abundance: few
d_gene: TRBD2
CDR3nt: TGTGCCAGCAGCTTGGGACTAGCGGGGGCCCGCACAGATACGCAGTATTTT
CDR3aa: CASSLGLAGARTDTQYF

j_gene: TRBJ1-1
v_gene: TRBV9
len: 15
abundance: .
d_gene: .
CDR3nt: TGTGCCAGCAGCGCCTCACAGGGTCCGAACACTGAAGCTTTCTTT
CDR3aa: CASSASQGPNTEAFF

j_gene: TRBJ2-5
v_gene: TRBV4-2
len: 16
abundance: .
d_gene: TRBD2
CDR3nt: TGTGCCAGCAGCCAAGATGGGCTAGCGGGAGAAGAGACCCAGTACTTC
CDR3aa: CASSQDGLAGEETQYF

j_gene: TRBJ2-7
v_gene: TRBV7-6
len: 12
abundance: few
d_gene: .
CDR3nt: TGTGCCAGCAGCCATACTAGAGGCGAGCAGTACTTC
CDR3aa: CASSHTRGEQYF

j_gene: TRBJ2-5
v_gene: TRBV7-7
len: 15
abundance: .
d_gene: TRBD2
CDR3nt: TGTGCCAGCAGCTTAGGGACTAGCGGCCAAGAGACCCAGTACTTC
CDR3aa: CASSLGTSGQETQYF

j_gene: TRBJ2-7
v_gene: TRBV7-9
len: 13
abundance: .
d_gene: .
CDR3nt: TGTGCCAGCAGCTTAGGGGCCGAGTACGAGCAGTACTTC
CDR3aa: CASSLGAEYEQYF

j_gene: TRBJ1-1
v_gene: TRBV5-1
len: 11
abundance: .
d_gene: .
CDR3nt: TGCGCCAGCAGCGACGGACAGTTCGCTTTCTTT
CDR3aa: CASSDGQFAFF

j_gene: TRBJ2-1
v_gene: TRBV6-5
len: 14
abundance: .
d_gene: TRBD2
CDR3nt: TGTGCCAGCAGTTACAGCGGGAGGAACAATGAGCAGTTCTTC
CDR3aa: CASSYSGRNNEQFF

j_gene: TRBJ1-1
v_gene: TRBV7-6
len: 16
abundance: once
d_gene: .
CDR3nt: TGTGCCAGCAGCTTAGTTCGAGGGGGAATGAACACTGAAGCTTTCTTT
CDR3aa: CASSLVRGGMNTEAFF

j_gene: TRBJ1-2
v_gene: TRBV18
len: 14
abundance: .
d_gene: TRBD1
CDR3nt: TGTGCCAGCTCACCGGACAGGTCCTTCTATGGCTACACCTTC
CDR3aa: CASSPDRSFYGYTF

j_gene: TRBJ2-7
v_gene: TRBV9
len: 15
abundance: .
d_gene: TRBD1
CDR3nt: TGTGCCAGCAGCGAAGAGGGACAGGGGGTCTACGAGCAGTACTTC
CDR3aa: CASSEEGQGVYEQYF

j_gene: TRBJ2-7
v_gene: TRBV7-9
len: 14
abundance: few
d_gene: .
CDR3nt: TGTGCCAGCAGCCCGCGGGTCGCCCCCTACGAGCAGTACTTC
CDR3aa: CASSPRVAPYEQYF

j_gene: TRBJ1-3
v_gene: TRBV4-1
len: 13
abundance: .
d_gene: .
CDR3nt: TGCGCCAGCAGCCAGTACTCTGGAAACACCATATATTTT
CDR3aa: CASSQYSGNTIYF

j_gene: TRBJ1-1
v_gene: TRBV10-3
len: 12
abundance: few
d_gene: .
CDR3nt: TGTGCCGCGGGTTCTGGGGAGGGTGAAGCTTTCTTT
CDR3aa: CAAGSGEGEAFF

j_gene: TRBJ1-4
v_gene: TRBV5-6
len: 14
abundance: .
d_gene: TRBD1
CDR3nt: TGTGCCAGCAGCCTGGGGACAGATAATGAAAAACTGTTTTTT
CDR3aa: CASSLGTDNEKLFF

j_gene: TRBJ2-1
v_gene: TRBV19
len: 13
abundance: .
d_gene: .
CDR3nt: TGTGCCAGTACCATCTCGAACCGGGAGTCACAGTTCTTC
CDR3aa: CASTISNRESQFF

j_gene: TRBJ2-7
v_gene: TRBV10-3
len: 11
abundance: .
d_gene: .
CDR3nt: TGTGCCATCAGGGTTGGACAGGAGCAGTACTTC
CDR3aa: CAIRVGQEQYF

j_gene: TRBJ1-5
v_gene: TRBV19
len: 13
abundance: .
d_gene: .
CDR3nt: TGTGCCAGTAGTATTTCAGATCATCAGCCCCAGCATTTT
CDR3aa: CASSISDHQPQHF

j_gene: TRBJ2-5
v_gene: TRBV4-2
len: 16
abundance: .
d_gene: .
CDR3nt: TGTGCCAGCAGCCTCGAAAGAGGGGCAGGGGTTTGGACCCAGTACTTC
CDR3aa: CASSLERGAGVWTQYF

j_gene: TRBJ2-7
v_gene: TRBV11-2
len: 14
abundance: .
d_gene: .
CDR3nt: TGTGCCAGCAGCTTAGTTGACTACTCCTACGAGCAGTACTTC
CDR3aa: CASSLVDYSYEQYF

j_gene: TRBJ2-3
v_gene: TRBV30
len: 13
abundance: .
d_gene: .
CDR3nt: TGTGCCTGGTCAGGGGCTATCACAGATACGCAGTATTTT
CDR3aa: CAWSGAITDTQYF

j_gene: TRBJ1-6
v_gene: TRBV6-4
len: 14
abundance: .
d_gene: .
CDR3nt: TGTGCCAGCAGCAGGGATCGGTATAATTCACCCCTCCACTTT
CDR3aa: CASSRDRYNSPLHF

j_gene: TRBJ2-2
v_gene: TRBV4-3
len: 16
abundance: .
d_gene: TRBD1
CDR3nt: TGCGCCAGCAGCCAAGATCGAGGACAGGGGGCAGGGGAGCTGTTTTTT
CDR3aa: CASSQDRGQGAGELFF

j_gene: TRBJ1-5
v_gene: TRBV27
len: 15
abundance: .
d_gene: .
CDR3nt: TGTGCCAGCAGAACAGGGCACTATAGCAATCAGCCCCAGCATTTT
CDR3aa: CASRTGHYSNQPQHF

j_gene: TRBJ2-5
v_gene: TRBV28
len: 15
abundance: .
d_gene: .
CDR3nt: TGTGCCAGCAGTCTAGGAGGGCAGGGATGGGAGACCCAGTACTTC
CDR3aa: CASSLGGQGWETQYF

j_gene: TRBJ1-2
v_gene: TRBV7-6
len: 17
abundance: .
d_gene: TRBD1
CDR3nt: TGTGCCAGCAGCCCTCACCCCGCCGGGACAGGAAAGGATGGCTACACCTTC
CDR3aa: CASSPHPAGTGKDGYTF

j_gene: TRBJ2-7
v_gene: TRBV14
len: 15
abundance: once
d_gene: TRBD1
CDR3nt: TGTGCCAGCAGTCGCCGGGACAGTTTCCCCTACGAGCAGTACTTC
CDR3aa: CASSRRDSFPYEQYF

j_gene: TRBJ2-7
v_gene: TRBV7-9
len: 17
abundance: .
d_gene: TRBD2
CDR3nt: TGTGCCAGCAGCCTGGGGACTAGCGGGAGTACGGAATCGAAAGAGTACTTC
CDR3aa: CASSLGTSGSTESKEYF

j_gene: TRBJ2-7
v_gene: TRBV19
len: 14
abundance: .
d_gene: .
CDR3nt: TGTGCCAGTAGTATCGGGCAGGGTACCTACGAGCAGTACTTC
CDR3aa: CASSIGQGTYEQYF

j_gene: TRBJ1-2
v_gene: TRBV25-1
len: 15
abundance: few
d_gene: TRBD1
CDR3nt: TGTGCCAGCCGGACAGGGGTCCCATCCTTCTATGGCTACACCTTC
CDR3aa: CASRTGVPSFYGYTF

j_gene: TRBJ2-1
v_gene: TRBV2
len: 12
abundance: once
d_gene: .
CDR3nt: TGTGCCAGCAGTGGCCACGACAGAGAGCAGTTCTTC
CDR3aa: CASSGHDREQFF

j_gene: TRBJ1-2
v_gene: TRBV5-1
len: 15
abundance: once
d_gene: .
CDR3nt: TGCGCCAGCAGCTCTTATAACACGCCTAACTATGGCTACACCTTC
CDR3aa: CASSSYNTPNYGYTF

j_gene: TRBJ1-3
v_gene: TRBV5-1
len: 17
abundance: .
d_gene: TRBD1
CDR3nt: TGCGCCAGCAGCCAAAATACGGACAGGGTTGCTGGAAACACCATATATTTT
CDR3aa: CASSQNTDRVAGNTIYF

j_gene: TRBJ2-1
v_gene: TRBV4-3
len: 17
abundance: .
d_gene: TRBD2
CDR3nt: TGCGCCAGCAGCCGCCGGGGAGCGGGAGTTGGTCCGGGTGAGCAGTTCTTC
CDR3aa: CASSRRGAGVGPGEQFF

j_gene: TRBJ1-2
v_gene: TRBV11-2
len: 14
abundance: .
d_gene: .
CDR3nt: TGTGCCAGCAGCCCCTTGGGGGGGGCCTATGGCTACACCTTC
CDR3aa: CASSPLGGAYGYTF

j_gene: TRBJ2-2
v_gene: TRBV4-2
len: 14
abundance: few
d_gene: .
CDR3nt: TGTGCCAGCAGCCCACTAGGATACACCGGGGAGCTGTTTTTT
CDR3aa: CASSPLGYTGELFF